The clone carrying this TCR beta chain was counted many times. What it recognizes is unknown. The unsorted libraries were made from 2 million PBMCs kept at -80 C. After removal of 2 bases from V and 3 bases from J, the junction contained 4 bases not matched to a gene. This CDR3 is built from 14 residues. CDR1 and CDR2 from the germline V gene are MNHNS and SASEGT. One entry per CDR3 protein, called by TCRdb with MiXCR from the 5' RACE reads. In the table there are about 120,000 distinct CDR3 sequences, about 3.2% of which are singletons. The data stem from a study of neurological immune-mediated disorders. Study-wide results and caveats: In HTLV-1-associated myelopathy, TCR clonal expansion was greatest, whereas multiple sclerosis had the least, falling below healthy controls.

The sequenced material came from PBMCs. This receptor was obtained from a woman aged 25 to 39 with multiple sclerosis. The chain joins TRBV6-1 to TRBJ2-7, with TRBD1 matching 7 bases. CDR3 in amino acids: CASSERDSRYEQYF. CDR3 nucleotide sequence: TGTGCCAGCAGTGAACGGGACAGTCGCTACGAGCAGTACTTC.